These 30 T cell receptor beta chains were all obtained from the same sample, sequenced in a study of cytotoxic CD8 clonotypes in ibrutinib-treated CLL. The protocol was immunoSEQ multiplex PCR, while the TCRdb copy is restricted to in-frame clones and leaves out a portion. The repertoire has some 16,000 clones, 68% of them found once; the top ten carry approximately 20%. Sequenced here: PBMCs, sampled before ibrutinib treatment. These TCRs come from a human donor with chronic lymphocytic leukemia.

V and J are TRBV19 and TRBJ1-1; D might be TRBD1 (6 bases). The length of the CDR3 is 13 residues. The V end lost 3 bases, the J end lost 10 bases, and 15 bases lay between the germline ends. Per germline, CDR1 LNHDA and CDR2 SQIVND (reference sequence). The CDR3 loop reads CASSMTGGRGAFF. In DNA, the CDR3 is TGTGCCAGTAGTATGACAGGAGGGAGAGGAGCTTTCTTT.

The chain combines TRBV18 with TRBJ2-7; 7 nucleotides match TRBD2. CDR3 size: 17 residues. Unmatched junction bases numbered 10, after V lost 2 bases and J lost 0 bases. Germline lookup yields CDR1 KGHSH and CDR2 LQKENI. DNA of the CDR3: TGTGCCAGCTCACCAAAGGCCAGCGGGGCGACCTCCTACGAGCAGTACTTC. Amino acid sequence: CASSPKASGATSYEQYF.

V is TRBV11-3 and J is TRBJ1-1, with D possibly matching TRBD1 (5 bases). The CDR3 covers 13 residues. Germline CDR1 is SGHNT and CDR2 is YENEEA. With 3 bases removed from V and 2 bases from J, the gap between germline ends came to 7 bases. The CDR3 sequence is CASSFDRNTEAFF. The DNA of the CDR3 is TGTGCCAGCAGCTTTGACAGAAACACTGAAGCTTTCTTT. The full variable domain, rest sourced from reference TRBV11-3 and TRBJ1-1, is EAGVVQSPRYKIIEKKQPVAFWCNPISGHNTLYWYLQNLGQGPELLIRYENEEAVDDSQLPKDRFSAERLKGVDSTLKIQPAELGDSAVYLCASSFDRNTEAFFGQGTRLTVV.

The chain links TRBV9 to TRBJ2-5; no clear D gene. Per germline, CDR1 SGDLS and CDR2 YYNGEE. This CDR3 spans 11 amino acids. The V gene lost 5 bases and the J gene lost 0 bases, with 2 bases spanning the gap. In DNA, the CDR3 is TGTGCCAGCAGTGACCAAGAGACCCAGTACTTC. This codes for CASSDQETQYF.

The chain is built from TRBV5-4 and TRBJ2-3; D possibly matches TRBD1 or TRBD2 (5 bases each). The germline V gene has CDR1 SGHNT and CDR2 YYREEE (reference sequence). Trimming left V 1 base short and J 5 bases short, with 14 bases between. The CDR3 is 15 residues long. This chain's CDR3 is CASSLWGPPVDTQYF. The CDR3, as DNA: TGTGCCAGCAGCTTGTGGGGACCCCCGGTAGATACGCAGTATTTT. The whole variable domain, remainder taken from reference TRBV5-4 and TRBJ2-3, is ETGVTQSPTHLIKTRGQQVTLRCSSQSGHNTVSWYQQALGQGPQFIFQYYREEENGRGNFPPRFSGLQFPNYSSELNVNALELDDSALYLCASSLWGPPVDTQYFGPGTRLTVL.

The CDR3 loop is CASSSWTANTEAFF. As DNA, the CDR3 is TGCGCCAGCAGCTCCTGGACAGCGAACACTGAAGCTTTCTTT. The J gene is TRBJ1-1, the V gene TRBV5-1; D possibly corresponds to TRBD1 (6 bases). V shed 3 bases and J shed 1 base, with 10 bases lying between them. The CDR3 spans 14 residues. Germline V lookup: CDR1 SGHRS, CDR2 YFSETQ. Based on the CDR3 plus reference TRBV5-1 and TRBJ1-1, the full variable domain is KAGVTQTPRYLIKTRGQQVTLSCSPISGHRSVSWYQQTPGQGLQFLFEYFSETQRNKGNFPGRFSGRQFSNSRSEMNVSTLELGDSALYLCASSSWTANTEAFFGQGTRLTVV.

The chain employs TRBV6-1 and TRBJ1-6, with 9 bases aligning to TRBD1. Germline lookup yields CDR1 MNHNS and CDR2 SASEGT. V gave up 6 bases and J gave up 6 bases; unmatched junction bases: 0. This CDR3 contains 13 residues. In nucleotides, the CDR3 is TGTGCCAGCAGGGACAGGGGTAATTCACCCCTCCACTTT. It specifies CASRDRGNSPLHF.

This clone was seen only a few times. This sequence joins TRBV7-8 and TRBJ1-5, with 7 bases aligning to TRBD1. The CDR3 runs to 18 residues. The germline CDR1 and CDR2 sequences are SGHVS and FQNEAQ. V dropped 2 bases and J dropped 0; count of bases not matched to a gene: 10. DNA for the CDR3: TGTGCCAGCAGCTTAAGCCCGGGACAGCAATATAGCAATCAGCCCCAGCATTTT. Translation: CASSLSPGQQYSNQPQHF.

The gene calls are TRBV15 and TRBJ2-1, with TRBD2 matching 12 bases. J was trimmed by 1 base and V by 1 base; bases with no gene match: 14. Per germline, CDR1 LNHNV and CDR2 YYDKDF (reference sequence). The CDR3 is 21 amino acids. The CDR3 DNA sequence: TGTGCCACCAGCAGAGTTGAGGTGTGGCTAGCGGGGGGGCCGTCCTACAATGAGCAGTTCTTC. As protein: CATSRVEVWLAGGPSYNEQFF.

This clone was observed a few times. The genes are TRBV28 and TRBJ1-1; D not certain. The CDR3 has 15 residues. Germline-derived CDR1 and CDR2 are MDHEN and SYDVKM. With 2 bases removed from V and 7 bases from J, the gap between germline ends came to 17 bases. CDR3 amino acids: CASSLALAGRIEAFF. CDR3 bases: TGTGCCAGCAGTTTAGCGTTGGCAGGACGAATTGAAGCTTTCTTT.

V is TRBV11-2 and J is TRBJ2-7; D is perhaps TRBD1 or TRBD2 (5 bases each). In germline, CDR1 is SGHAT, CDR2 FQNNGV. The CDR3 contains 14 residues. Trimming took off 4 bases at V and 3 bases at J, with 13 bases between the two ends. For the CDR3, the DNA is TGTGCCAGCAGCTGGGGTGAGGGGTTCTACGAGCAGTACTTC. Residues: CASSWGEGFYEQYF. Combining the CDR3 with reference TRBV11-2 and TRBJ2-7 gives the whole variable domain EAGVAQSPRYKIIEKRQSVAFWCNPISGHATLYWYQQILGQGPKLLIQFQNNGVVDDSQLPKDRFSAERLKGVDSTLKIQPAKLEDSAVYLCASSWGEGFYEQYFGPGTRLTVT.

CDR3 in amino acids: CASSLDMANEKLFF. As DNA, the CDR3 is TGCGCCAGCAGCTTGGACATGGCTAATGAAAAACTGTTTTTT. The V and J genes are TRBV5-1 and TRBJ1-4; D is unclear. In germline, CDR1 is SGHRS, CDR2 YFSETQ. V dropped 0 bases and J dropped 3 bases, with 6 bases sitting between them. The CDR3 extends over 14 amino acids.

Comment on this clone: Other DNA sequences in this sample translate to the same CDR3. This sequence joins TRBV18 and TRBJ1-5; 8 nucleotides line up with TRBD1. This CDR3 is 15 amino acids long. Trimming removed 3 bases from V and 2 bases from J; junction bases left unmatched: 3. The germline V gene has CDR1 KGHSH and CDR2 LQKENI. The CDR3 spells CASSPDRGGNQPQHF. The CDR3 nucleotides are TGTGCCAGCTCACCCGACAGGGGAGGCAATCAGCCCCAGCATTTT.

The chain has TRBV5-1 and TRBJ2-1, with D possibly being TRBD1 or TRBD2 (5 bases each). Germline V lookup: CDR1 SGHRS, CDR2 YFSETQ. The germline V and J ends were trimmed by 4 bases and 4 bases, with 15 bases remaining between them. The CDR3 totals 15 residues. The CDR3 loop is CASSRDPTGYNEQFF. The CDR3 DNA sequence: TGCGCCAGCAGCCGGGACCCCACGGGTTACAATGAGCAGTTCTTC.

The genes are TRBV5-5 and TRBJ2-3; no clear D. Germline V CDR1 and CDR2: SGHKS, YYEKEE (reference sequence). V lost 3 bases to trimming and J lost 4 bases, with 6 bases between them. This CDR3 has 12 residues. CDR3 protein: CASSWGPDTQYF. The CDR3 DNA follows: TGTGCCAGCAGCTGGGGTCCAGATACGCAGTATTTT.

The genes are TRBV5-8 and TRBJ1-4; the D is unclear. In germline, CDR1 is SGHTS, CDR2 YDEGEE. The CDR3 spans 12 residues. Trimming shortened V by 2 bases and J by 5 bases, and 4 bases separated the two germline ends. This CDR3 reads CASSFLNEKLFF. Here the CDR3 DNA reads TGTGCCAGCAGCTTCCTAAATGAAAAACTGTTTTTT.

The rearrangement joins TRBV28 to TRBJ2-7; perhaps TRBD1 as D (6 bases). This CDR3 spans 14 amino acids. Germline V CDR1 and CDR2: MDHEN, SYDVKM. V lost 3 bases to trimming and J lost 2 bases, with 11 bases between them. The CDR3 is CASSFSGGPYEQYF. The CDR3 nucleotides read TGTGCCAGCAGTTTTAGTGGGGGCCCCTACGAGCAGTACTTC.

CDR3 in DNA: TGCGCCAGCAGCCCTCGAGCGGGGACAGATACGCAGTATTTT. This codes for CASSPRAGTDTQYF. The V and J genes are TRBV5-1 and TRBJ2-3, with 7 bases fitting TRBD2. Germline lookup yields CDR1 SGHRS and CDR2 YFSETQ. Trimming at V came to 4 bases and at J to 3 bases, leaving 5 bases not matched to a gene. The CDR3 consists of 14 residues.

This chain connects TRBV5-4 to TRBJ2-3; a weak D match, TRBD1 (5 bases). V lost 4 bases and J 2 bases, leaving 14 bases between the germline ends. The CDR3 extends over 15 amino acids. CDR1 and CDR2 (germline): SGHNT, YYREEE (reference sequence). The CDR3 DNA follows: TGTGCCAGCAGCCCTCGACAGACAGTCACAGATACGCAGTATTTT. This translates into CASSPRQTVTDTQYF. The full variable domain, its missing parts supplied by reference TRBV5-4 and TRBJ2-3, is ETGVTQSPTHLIKTRGQQVTLRCSSQSGHNTVSWYQQALGQGPQFIFQYYREEENGRGNFPPRFSGLQFPNYSSELNVNALELDDSALYLCASSPRQTVTDTQYFGPGTRLTVL.

This sequence joins TRBV7-3 and TRBJ2-3; D possibly corresponds to TRBD2 (6 bases). Germline values: CDR1 SGHTA, CDR2 FQGTGA. V was cut by 5 bases and J by 4 bases, with 13 bases left in between. The CDR3 extends over 14 amino acids. The CDR3 loop reads CASSQGLKADTQYF. CDR3 sequence (DNA): TGTGCCAGCAGCCAGGGACTGAAGGCAGATACGCAGTATTTT.

V gene TRBV7-9 combines with J gene TRBJ2-1, with D possibly being TRBD2 (6 bases). Germline CDR1 reads SEHNR; CDR2 reads FQNEAQ (reference sequence). This CDR3 is 15 amino acids long. The V end lost 4 bases, the J end lost 4 bases, and 14 bases lay between the germline ends. The CDR3 spells CASSSWDSQYNEQFF. The CDR3 DNA sequence: TGTGCCAGCAGCTCCTGGGACTCCCAATACAATGAGCAGTTCTTC.

The chain uses TRBV4-2 and TRBJ2-2; 13 nucleotides match TRBD2. CDR1 is LGHNA, CDR2 YNFKEQ, per germline. CDR3 length equals 18 residues. Unmatched junction bases numbered 3, after V lost 0 bases and J lost 2 bases. The CDR3 region has the DNA TGTGCCAGCAGCCAAGAAGGACTAGCGGGGGCCAACACCGGGGAGCTGTTTTTT. This encodes CASSQEGLAGANTGELFF.

The chain employs TRBV5-1 and TRBJ2-6; TRBD1 aligns across 9 bases. The germline V gene encodes CDR1 SGHRS and CDR2 YFSETQ. This CDR3 contains 17 residues. Unmatched junction bases numbered 4, after V lost 0 bases and J lost 3 bases. This CDR3 reads CASSLARTGVGANVLTF. The CDR3 bases are TGCGCCAGCAGCTTGGCTCGGACAGGGGTTGGGGCCAACGTCCTGACTTTC.

This chain links TRBV28 with TRBJ2-7, with D possibly TRBD2 on 5 matching bases. The CDR3 has 13 amino acids. Germline assignment: CDR1 MDHEN and CDR2 SYDVKM. V lost 7 bases and J 1 base, leaving 11 bases between the germline ends. CDR3 sequence (DNA): TGTGCCAGCAACCAAGGCGGGTCCTACGAGCAGTACTTC. Protein: CASNQGGSYEQYF.

This clone was observed a few times. The J gene is TRBJ1-5, the V gene TRBV2; D is undetermined. V shed 4 bases and J shed 7 bases, with 8 bases lying between them. Looked up from germline, CDR1 is SNHLY and CDR2 is FYNNEI. The CDR3 runs to 12 residues. CDR3 region: CASSVLLQPQHF. The CDR3 bases are TGTGCCAGCAGTGTGTTGCTCCAGCCCCAGCATTTT.

The rearrangement links TRBV2 to TRBJ2-5; D is uncertain. Germline CDR1 reads SNHLY; CDR2 reads FYNNEI. The V gene lost 4 bases and the J gene lost 5 bases, with 8 bases spanning the gap. This CDR3 spans 12 amino acids. CDR3 DNA: TGTGCCAGCAGTGTTAGGGTGGAGACCCAGTACTTC. Its translation: CASSVRVETQYF.

This rearrangement joins TRBV6-6 to TRBJ1-4; tentatively, D is TRBD1 (6 bases). Germline V CDR1 and CDR2: MNHNY, SVGAGI (reference sequence). The V end lost 5 bases, the J end lost 14 bases, and 15 bases lay between the germline ends. This CDR3 has 12 amino acids. The CDR3 bases are TGTGCCAGCAGTATTTGGACAGATCAGCTGTTTTTT. It is translated as CASSIWTDQLFF.

The genes are TRBV19 and TRBJ2-7, with D possibly being TRBD2 (5 bases). Trimming pared 9 bases from V and 4 bases from J, leaving 16 bases between. The CDR3 sequence is 13 residues long. Germline-derived CDR1 and CDR2 are LNHDA and SQIVND (reference sequence). The CDR3 reads CASGLGGEYEQYF. The DNA for the CDR3 is TGTGCCAGCGGCCTCGGTGGGGAGTACGAGCAGTACTTC.

The CDR3 DNA sequence: TGTGCCAGCAGTCCTACAGGGGGCGTGGGATATGGCTACACCTTC. Residues: CASSPTGGVGYGYTF. This rearrangement joins TRBV11-2 to TRBJ1-2; 9 positions agree with TRBD1. Germline V gives CDR1 SGHAT, CDR2 FQNNGV. The trim removed 6 bases at V and 5 bases at J, leaving 10 bases unmatched. The CDR3 spans 15 residues.

The V and J genes are TRBV29-1 and TRBJ2-1; 7 bases are shared with TRBD1. Germline V lookup: CDR1 SQVTM, CDR2 ANQGSEA. J was trimmed by 0 bases and V by 7 bases; bases with no gene match: 3. CDR3 length: 13 residues. CDR3 nucleotide sequence: TGCAGCGCCAACAGGGGCTCCTACAATGAGCAGTTCTTC. It translates to CSANRGSYNEQFF.